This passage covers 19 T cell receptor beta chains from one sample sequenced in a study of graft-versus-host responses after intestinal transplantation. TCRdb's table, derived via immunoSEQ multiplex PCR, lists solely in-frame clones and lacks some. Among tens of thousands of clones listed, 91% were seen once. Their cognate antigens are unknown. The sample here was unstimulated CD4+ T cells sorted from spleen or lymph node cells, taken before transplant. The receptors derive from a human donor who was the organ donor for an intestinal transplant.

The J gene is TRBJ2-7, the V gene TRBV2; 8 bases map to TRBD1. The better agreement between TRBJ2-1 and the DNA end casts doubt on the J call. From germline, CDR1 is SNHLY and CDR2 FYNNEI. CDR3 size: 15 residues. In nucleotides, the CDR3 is TGTGCCACCCGACAGGGGTCCCGCTCCTACAATGAGCAGTTCTTC. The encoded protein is CATRQGSRSYNEQFF.

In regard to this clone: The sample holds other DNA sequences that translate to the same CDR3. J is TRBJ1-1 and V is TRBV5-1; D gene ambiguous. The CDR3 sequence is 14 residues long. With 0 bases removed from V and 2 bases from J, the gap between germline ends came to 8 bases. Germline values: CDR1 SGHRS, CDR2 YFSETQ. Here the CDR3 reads CASSLAAGNTEAFF. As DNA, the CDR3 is TGCGCCAGCAGCTTGGCCGCGGGAAACACTGAAGCTTTCTTT.

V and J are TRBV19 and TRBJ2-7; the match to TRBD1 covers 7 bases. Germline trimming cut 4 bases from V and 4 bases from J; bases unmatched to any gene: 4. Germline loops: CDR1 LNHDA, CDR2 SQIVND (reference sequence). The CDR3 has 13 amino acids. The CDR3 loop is CASSTQTGYEQYF. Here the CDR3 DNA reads TGTGCCAGTAGTACGCAGACAGGGTACGAGCAGTACTTC.

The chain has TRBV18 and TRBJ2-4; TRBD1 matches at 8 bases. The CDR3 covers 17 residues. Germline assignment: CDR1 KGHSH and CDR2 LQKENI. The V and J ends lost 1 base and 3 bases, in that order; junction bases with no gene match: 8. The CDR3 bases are TGTGCCAGCTCACCACGCTTTCTGACAGGGGACAAAAACATTCAGTACTTC. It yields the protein CASSPRFLTGDKNIQYF.

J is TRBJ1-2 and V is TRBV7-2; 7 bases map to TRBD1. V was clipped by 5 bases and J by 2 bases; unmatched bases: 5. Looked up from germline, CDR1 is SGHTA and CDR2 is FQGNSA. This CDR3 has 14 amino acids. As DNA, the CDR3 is TGTGCCAGCAGCCCTCGACAGGGAAACTATGGCTACACCTTC. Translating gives CASSPRQGNYGYTF.

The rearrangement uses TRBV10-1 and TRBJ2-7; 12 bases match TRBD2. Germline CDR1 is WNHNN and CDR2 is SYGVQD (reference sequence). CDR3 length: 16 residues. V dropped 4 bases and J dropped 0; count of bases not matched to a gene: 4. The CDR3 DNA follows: TGCGCCAGCAGTGGCACGACTAGCGGGAGCTCCTACGAGCAGTACTTC. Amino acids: CASSGTTSGSSYEQYF.

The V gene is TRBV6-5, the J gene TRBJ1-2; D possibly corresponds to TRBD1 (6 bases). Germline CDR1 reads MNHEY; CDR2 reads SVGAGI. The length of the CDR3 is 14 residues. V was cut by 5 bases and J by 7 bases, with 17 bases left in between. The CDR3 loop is CASSVTQGNGGYTF. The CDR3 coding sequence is TGTGCCAGCAGTGTGACGCAGGGGAATGGTGGCTACACCTTC.

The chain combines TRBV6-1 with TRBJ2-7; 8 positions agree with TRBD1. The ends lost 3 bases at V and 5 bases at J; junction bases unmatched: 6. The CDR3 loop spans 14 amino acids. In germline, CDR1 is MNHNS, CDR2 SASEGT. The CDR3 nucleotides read TGTGCCAGCAGTGAGGGGACAGGCCCCGACGAGCAGTACTTC. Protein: CASSEGTGPDEQYF.

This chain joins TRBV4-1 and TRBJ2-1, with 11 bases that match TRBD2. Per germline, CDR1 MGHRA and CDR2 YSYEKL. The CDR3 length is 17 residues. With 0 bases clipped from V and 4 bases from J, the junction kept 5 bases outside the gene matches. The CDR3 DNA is TGCGCCAGCAGCCAAGAGTCAGCTAGCGGGAGGTACAATGAGCAGTTCTTC. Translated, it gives CASSQESASGRYNEQFF.

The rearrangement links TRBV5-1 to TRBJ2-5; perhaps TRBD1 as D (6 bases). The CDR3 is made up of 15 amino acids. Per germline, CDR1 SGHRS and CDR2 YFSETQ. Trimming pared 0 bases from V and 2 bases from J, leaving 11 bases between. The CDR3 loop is CASSLGDIIQETQYF. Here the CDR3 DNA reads TGCGCCAGCAGCTTGGGGGACATTATTCAAGAGACCCAGTACTTC.

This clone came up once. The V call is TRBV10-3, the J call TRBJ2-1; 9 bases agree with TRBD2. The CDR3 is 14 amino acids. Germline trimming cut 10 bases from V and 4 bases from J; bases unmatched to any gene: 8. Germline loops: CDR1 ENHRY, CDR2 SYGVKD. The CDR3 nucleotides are TGTGCCACCGCGACTAGCGGAGGATACAATGAGCAGTTCTTC. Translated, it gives CATATSGGYNEQFF.

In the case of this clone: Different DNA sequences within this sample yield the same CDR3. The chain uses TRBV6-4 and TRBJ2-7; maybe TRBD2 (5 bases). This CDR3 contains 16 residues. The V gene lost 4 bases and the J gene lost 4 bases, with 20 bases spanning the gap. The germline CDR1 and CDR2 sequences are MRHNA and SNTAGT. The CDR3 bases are TGTGCCAGCAGTGCTCCTCGACTGGCGGGCTTTTACGAGCAGTACTTC. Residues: CASSAPRLAGFYEQYF.

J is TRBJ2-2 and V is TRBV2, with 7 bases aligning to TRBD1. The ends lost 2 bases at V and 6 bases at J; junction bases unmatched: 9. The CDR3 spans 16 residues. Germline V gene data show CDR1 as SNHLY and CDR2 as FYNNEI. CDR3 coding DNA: TGTGCCAGCAGTGAATGGCTGGACAGGTTTGCCGGGGAGCTGTTTTTT. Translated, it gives CASSEWLDRFAGELFF.

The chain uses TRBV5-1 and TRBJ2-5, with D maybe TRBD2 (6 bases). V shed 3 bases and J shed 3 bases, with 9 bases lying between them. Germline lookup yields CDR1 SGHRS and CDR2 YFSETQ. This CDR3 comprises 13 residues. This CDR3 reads CASSSGGKETQYF. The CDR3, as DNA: TGCGCCAGCAGCTCGGGCGGGAAAGAGACCCAGTACTTC.

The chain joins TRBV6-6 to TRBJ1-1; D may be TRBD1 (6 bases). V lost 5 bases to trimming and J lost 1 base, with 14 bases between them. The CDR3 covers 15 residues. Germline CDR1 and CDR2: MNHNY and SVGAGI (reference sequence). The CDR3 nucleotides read TGTGCCAGCAGTCACCCCGAGACAGGGAACACTGAAGCTTTCTTT. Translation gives CASSHPETGNTEAFF.

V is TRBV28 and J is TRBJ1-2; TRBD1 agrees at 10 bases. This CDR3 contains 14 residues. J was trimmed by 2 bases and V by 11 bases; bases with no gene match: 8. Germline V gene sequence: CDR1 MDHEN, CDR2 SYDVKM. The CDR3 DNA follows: TGTGCCGGCCTCCGGGACAGGGGCAACTATGGCTACACCTTC. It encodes CAGLRDRGNYGYTF.

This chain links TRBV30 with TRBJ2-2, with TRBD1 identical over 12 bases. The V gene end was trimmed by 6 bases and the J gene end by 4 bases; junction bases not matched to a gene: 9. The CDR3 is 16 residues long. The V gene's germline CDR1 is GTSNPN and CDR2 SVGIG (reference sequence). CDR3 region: CACHSGTGGSTGELFF. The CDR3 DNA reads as TGTGCCTGCCATTCAGGGACAGGGGGCTCCACCGGGGAGCTGTTTTTT.

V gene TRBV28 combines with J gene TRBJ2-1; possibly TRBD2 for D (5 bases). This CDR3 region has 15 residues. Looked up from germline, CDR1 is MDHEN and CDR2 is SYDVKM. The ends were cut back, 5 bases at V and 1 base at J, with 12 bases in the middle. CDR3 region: CASSLLAPSYNEQFF. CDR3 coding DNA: TGTGCCAGCAGTCTTTTAGCGCCTTCCTACAATGAGCAGTTCTTC. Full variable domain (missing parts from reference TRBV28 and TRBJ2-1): DVKVTQSSRYLVKRTGEKVFLECVQDMDHENMFWYRQDPGLGLRLIYFSYDVKMKEKGDIPEGYSVSREKKERFSLILESASTNQTSMYLCASSLLAPSYNEQFFGPGTRLTVL.

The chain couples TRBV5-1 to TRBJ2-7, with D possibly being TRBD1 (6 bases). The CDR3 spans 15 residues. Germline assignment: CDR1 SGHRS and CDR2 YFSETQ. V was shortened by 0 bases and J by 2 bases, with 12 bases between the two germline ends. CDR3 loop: CASSLEVNRAYEQYF. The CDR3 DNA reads TGCGCCAGCAGCTTGGAGGTGAACAGGGCCTACGAGCAGTACTTC.